Detailed here is one T cell receptor (beta chain). Sample-barcoded 5' priming and a J-beta primer mix drove a second PCR of roughly 7 to 11 cycles. The template-switch adaptor, which had 12 random nucleotides, put a tag on each cDNA molecule. TCRdb analysed the 5' RACE reads with MiXCR anew, one entry per CDR3 protein. The table lists approximately 600,000 distinct CDR3 sequences, roughly three fifths of them singletons. The source of the sample is a study of blood T cells in healthy people across ages. The trim removed 4 bases at V and 7 bases at J, leaving 8 bases unmatched. There are 15 residues in the CDR3. CDR1 is SGHRS and CDR2 is YFSETQ in the germline V gene.

The TCR originated in a man between 60 and 70 years old in good health. The rearrangement uses TRBV5-1 and TRBJ2-1; 10 nucleotides match TRBD2. Material for sequencing was blood. CDR3 residues: CASSPGLAELNEQFF. The CDR3, as DNA: TGCGCCAGCAGCCCTGGACTAGCGGAACTTAATGAGCAGTTCTTC.